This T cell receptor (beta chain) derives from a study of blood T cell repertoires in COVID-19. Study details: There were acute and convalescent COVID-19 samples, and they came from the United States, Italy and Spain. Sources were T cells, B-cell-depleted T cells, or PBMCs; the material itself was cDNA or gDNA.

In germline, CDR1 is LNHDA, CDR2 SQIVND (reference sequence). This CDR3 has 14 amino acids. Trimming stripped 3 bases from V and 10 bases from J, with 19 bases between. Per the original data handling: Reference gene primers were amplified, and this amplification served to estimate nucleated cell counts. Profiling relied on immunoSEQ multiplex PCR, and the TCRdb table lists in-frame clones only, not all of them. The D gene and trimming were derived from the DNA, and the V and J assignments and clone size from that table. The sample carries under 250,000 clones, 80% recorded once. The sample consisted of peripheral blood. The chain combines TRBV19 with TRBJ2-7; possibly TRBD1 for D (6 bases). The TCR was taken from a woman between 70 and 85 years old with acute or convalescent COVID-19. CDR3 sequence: CASSIGGSSGEQYF. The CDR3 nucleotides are TGTGCCAGTAGTATTGGGGGATCATCAGGGGAACAGTACTTC.